This TCR beta chain was recorded in a study of blood T cell repertoires in COVID-19. In the study overall: The United States, Italy and Spain were the sources of the acute and convalescent COVID-19 samples. In each case, the material was cDNA or gDNA derived from T cells, B-cell-depleted T cells, or PBMCs.

V shed 4 bases and J 4 bases; nucleotides not matched to a gene: 8. This CDR3 region has 16 residues. The V gene's germline CDR1 is LNHDA and CDR2 SQIVND (reference sequence). In the original workflow: Nucleated cell number was recorded as an estimate derived from reference gene primer amplification. Libraries were prepared by immunoSEQ multiplex PCR; TCRdb keeps only in-frame clonotypes and omits some of them. For V, J and clone size, that table is used; D and trimming come from the DNA. Among more than 85,000 clones listed, around 87% were seen once. The source of this sequence is a human donor in a cohort sampled during active COVID-19. The sequenced material came from peripheral blood. The chain uses TRBV19 and TRBJ1-3; 9 bases align to TRBD1. DNA for the CDR3: TGTGCCAGTAGTACCTACGGGACAGGGAAAGGAAACACCATATATTTT. This encodes CASSTYGTGKGNTIYF. The complete variable domain, with remaining parts taken from reference TRBV19 and TRBJ1-3, reads DGGITQSPKYLFRKEGQNVTLSCEQNLNHDAMYWYRQDPGQGLRLIYYSQIVNDFQKGDIAEGYSVSREKKESFPLTVTSAQKNPTAFYLCASSTYGTGKGNTIYFGEGSWLTVV.